This note documents a single TCR beta chain sequence. This clonotype has just a few counts. Its antigen specificity is not known. Base quality data are lacking; no much larger clone is found one base away. For sequencing, an Illumina HiSeq 2500 was employed. TCR beta libraries were prepared by quantitative 5'-RACE with molecular barcodes. In the authors' own workflow: To identify disease-linked TCR variants, a new computational method was used, one built on a probabilistic model of VDJ rearrangement. Using fastp at Q25 and MiXCR, TCRdb reprocessed the public reads and kept productive beta chains. Every entry covers one CDR3 protein and lists the most common genes and DNA from its rows. TCRdb, not the original authors, processed these V and J calls. This sample comprises over 110,000 distinct CDR3 sequences, 6.5% to 8.5% of them detected only once. The ten top clones hold 7.3% of the sample. These data are taken from a study of CD8 T cells in ankylosing spondylitis (dated by TCRdb to 2015 to 2018). With regard to the full study: T cell receptor beta repertoires were profiled in healthy donors and ankylosing spondylitis patients so that disease-linked TCR variants could be found. The full study cohort comprised roughly 24 ankylosing spondylitis patients and some 100 healthy donors. Peripheral blood was sampled, and synovial fluid was additionally collected from ankylosing spondylitis patients.

For each ankylosing spondylitis patient, the synovial fluid sample was matched to a blood sample from that same patient. Broader findings and caveats from the paper: The disease-linked clones showed a CD8+ phenotype and occurred at relatively low frequencies in peripheral blood. Blood from ankylosing spondylitis patients appeared to be characterized by a TCR beta motif made up of several highly homologous amino acid variants. Some motif variants were previously reported in synovial fluid and blood of reactive arthritis patients, suggesting common disease-initiation mechanisms. The disease-linked clones were reported as significantly enriched in matched synovial fluid samples from ankylosing spondylitis patients.

Trimming costs V 1 base and J 4 bases, and their ends lie 12 bases apart. The germline V gene specifies SGHRS as CDR1 and YFSETQ as CDR2. The CDR3, cysteine through phenylalanine, is 14 amino acids long. Of the read, only the CDR3 DNA is kept; its 42 bases are in frame from base 1. Material: synovial fluid, either unsorted or a sorted T cell fraction (not recorded which). The chain couples TRBV5-1 to TRBJ2-7, with the D gene too uncertain to name. The sequence derives from a male donor with ankylosing spondylitis. At the DNA level, the sequence is TGCGCCAGCAGCTTGTCGTCGGAGCCGTACGAGCAGTACTTC. It codes for CASSLSSEPYEQYF.